The 13 T cell receptor beta chains below all came from one sample that was sequenced in a study of blood T cells in healthy people across ages (dated by TCRdb to the mid-2010s). The protocol used for the library was 5' RACE. For sequencing, an Illumina HiSeq 2500 was employed. A second PCR of roughly 7 to 11 cycles was run with a J-beta primer mix and a sample-barcoded 5' primer. TCRdb passed the public sequencing reads through fastp at Q25 and MiXCR, retaining productive beta sequences. All rows with the same CDR3 protein become a single entry with the most common DNA and genes. This sample has roughly 1.7 million distinct CDR3 sequences in its table, and about 35% of those were observed once. In total, the top ten clones hold roughly 12% of the sample. The sequencing sample was made of blood. The receptor set was obtained from a woman in her twenties or thirties in good health.

In this sample, this clonotype turned up a few times. One junction end disagrees with the germline gene, perhaps due to a read error. This chain connects TRBV5-1 to TRBJ2-4; 8 bases line up with TRBD1. This CDR3 is built from 14 residues. CDR1 and CDR2 from the germline V gene are SGHRS and YFSETQ. In DNA form, the CDR3 reads TGCGCCAGCAGCGCACGACAGGGGCAAAACATTCGGTACTTC. It translates to CASSARQGQNIRYF.

This clonotype was detected a few times. V gene TRBV10-3 combines with J gene TRBJ2-1, with D possibly called TRBD1 or TRBD2 (5 bases each). CDR1 ENHRY and CDR2 SYGVKD come from the germline V gene. The CDR3 contains 17 residues. V gave up 0 bases and J gave up 9 bases, with 21 bases separating them. CDR3 in DNA: TGTGCCATCAGTGAGTCGTCTGGCGGTCTCGGGGCGGGTGAGCAGTTCTTC. Translated, it gives CAISESSGGLGAGEQFF.

The V call is TRBV7-9, the J call TRBJ2-1; a possible D gene is TRBD1 (5 bases). From germline, CDR1 is SEHNR and CDR2 FQNEAQ (reference sequence). The germline V and J ends were trimmed by 11 bases and 2 bases, with 22 bases remaining between them. The CDR3 totals 16 residues. CDR3 in DNA: TGTGCCTTCAACCCCATCAGGGCCCGTGCCTACAATGAGCAGTTCTTC. This sequence encodes CAFNPIRARAYNEQFF.

The gene calls are TRBV7-7 and TRBJ2-1; D gene uncertain. The CDR3 consists of 18 residues. V was shortened by 5 bases and J by 2 bases, with 22 bases between the two germline ends. Germline CDR1 reads SSHAT; CDR2 reads FNYEAQ (reference sequence). CDR3 sequence: CASSPRAVALGPYNEQFF. CDR3 nucleotides: TGTGCCAGCAGCCCAAGGGCCGTAGCCCTCGGCCCCTACAATGAGCAGTTCTTC.

The chain couples TRBV6-1 to TRBJ1-2; D might be TRBD1 (5 bases). CDR3 length: 13 residues. The germline V gene has CDR1 MNHNS and CDR2 SASEGT. The V end was cut by 4 bases, the J end by 7 bases, with 13 bases between. DNA of the CDR3: TGTGCCAGCAGTGCCCAGGGTATCGGTGGCTACACCTTC. Translating it yields CASSAQGIGGYTF.

This chain joins TRBV14 and TRBJ2-7, with 7 positions matching TRBD1. Germline V gene sequence: CDR1 SGHDN, CDR2 FVKESK. CDR3 length: 13 residues. With 3 bases clipped from V and 6 bases from J, the junction kept 5 bases outside the gene matches. The CDR3 DNA reads TGTGCCAGCAGCCACAGACAGGGTTTCGAGCAGTACTTC. It yields the protein CASSHRQGFEQYF.

The chain carries TRBV12-3 or TRBV12-4 and TRBJ2-3; 8 positions match TRBD1. Trimming took 3 bases from V and 13 from J; bases not matched to a gene: 12. The CDR3 has 14 residues. CDR3 residues: CASSFDRGLDVEYF. As DNA, the CDR3 is TGTGCCAGCAGTTTTGACAGGGGACTTGATGTGGAGTATTTT.

The chain carries TRBV29-1 and TRBJ2-1, with 14 bases lining up with TRBD2. The germline V gene encodes CDR1 SQVTM and CDR2 ANQGSEA. V lost 4 bases to trimming and J lost 8 bases; unmatched junction nucleotides: 4. CDR3 length: 14 amino acids. This CDR3 is CSVGGTSGGYEQFF. The CDR3 coding sequence is TGCAGCGTTGGTGGGACTAGCGGGGGCTATGAGCAGTTCTTC.

V usage is TRBV24-1 and J usage is TRBJ1-2; 10 bases match TRBD1. V was pared by 4 bases and J by 4 bases, with 5 bases of the junction left unmatched. The germline CDR1 and CDR2 sequences are KGHDR and SFDVKD. The CDR3 is made up of 15 amino acids. This chain's CDR3 is CATSDSGQGTYGYTF. Here the CDR3 DNA reads TGTGCCACCAGTGACTCGGGACAGGGGACCTATGGCTACACCTTC.

This clonotype was seen a handful of times. This rearrangement joins TRBV13 to TRBJ2-3; 7 bases line up with TRBD1. The germline V gene has CDR1 PRHDT and CDR2 FYEKMQ (reference sequence). CDR3 length equals 19 residues. Trimming took 5 bases from V and 2 from J; bases not matched to a gene: 19. The CDR3 bases are TGTGCCAGCAGCCCCACCGATACCCGGGTACAGGGGAACACAGATACGCAGTATTTT. It specifies CASSPTDTRVQGNTDTQYF.

At least ten counts were recorded for this clonotype. The chain couples TRBV9 to TRBJ2-3; 8 bases match TRBD2. This CDR3 has 16 residues. Germline lookup yields CDR1 SGDLS and CDR2 YYNGEE. V lost 0 bases to trimming and J lost 2 bases; unmatched junction nucleotides: 5. The CDR3 loop is CASSVGTSQFTDTQYF. The CDR3 coding sequence is TGTGCCAGCAGCGTAGGGACTAGCCAGTTCACAGATACGCAGTATTTT.

This clonotype has just a few counts. CDR3 bases: TGTGCCAACAGGTTCTCGTCGGACAGCACAGAGACCCAGTACTTC. Translation gives CANRFSSDSTETQYF. The chain uses TRBV12-3 or TRBV12-4 and TRBJ2-5, with TRBD1 as a possible D gene (6 bases). V gave up 10 bases and J gave up 4 bases, with 22 bases separating them. The CDR3 has 15 residues.

The V gene is TRBV20-1, the J gene TRBJ1-6, with D possibly being TRBD1 (5 bases). V was pared by 3 bases and J by 3 bases, with 18 bases between. This CDR3 comprises 17 residues. In germline, CDR1 is DFQATT, CDR2 SNEGSKA (reference sequence). In nucleotides, the CDR3 is TGCAGTGCTAGGGCTAACGACATGGGGGACTATAATTCACCCCTCCACTTT. The encoded protein is CSARANDMGDYNSPLHF.